The sequence of this T cell receptor (beta chain) was determined in a study of metastatic and nonmetastatic thyroid tumors. The overall study: From malignant and benign thyroid patients, repertoires in blood and in tumor or nodule tissue were compared.

Original methodology: To classify distant metastasis in papillary thyroid cancer, a model was built from CDR3 differences across clinicopathological groups. From the PCR reads, TCRdb re-called clones with MiXCR. TCRdb, rather than the study authors, made the V and J calls. The data contain around 89,000 clones, 14% to 15% of them singletons. The CDR3 has 13 amino acids. With 0 bases removed from V and 1 base from J, the gap between germline ends came to 3 bases. Germline values: CDR1 MNHNY, CDR2 SVGAGI (reference sequence). This clone was counted many times. Its target is not known. Findings and limits, study-wide: The study reportedly found significantly higher TCR beta diversity in malignant thyroid tumors than benign nodules, in blood and tumor.

Patients underwent thyroid surgery, and none had received any treatment before it. The chain recombines TRBV6-6 with TRBJ1-1; D unresolved. This clonotype originated in a female donor with papillary thyroid cancer or a benign thyroid nodule (not recorded which). Some clones in this sample may be carry-over from other donors' samples. The specimen sequenced was blood. CDR3 sequence (DNA): TGTGCCAGCAGTTACTCGACGAACACTGAAGCTTTCTTT. Amino acid sequence: CASSYSTNTEAFF.